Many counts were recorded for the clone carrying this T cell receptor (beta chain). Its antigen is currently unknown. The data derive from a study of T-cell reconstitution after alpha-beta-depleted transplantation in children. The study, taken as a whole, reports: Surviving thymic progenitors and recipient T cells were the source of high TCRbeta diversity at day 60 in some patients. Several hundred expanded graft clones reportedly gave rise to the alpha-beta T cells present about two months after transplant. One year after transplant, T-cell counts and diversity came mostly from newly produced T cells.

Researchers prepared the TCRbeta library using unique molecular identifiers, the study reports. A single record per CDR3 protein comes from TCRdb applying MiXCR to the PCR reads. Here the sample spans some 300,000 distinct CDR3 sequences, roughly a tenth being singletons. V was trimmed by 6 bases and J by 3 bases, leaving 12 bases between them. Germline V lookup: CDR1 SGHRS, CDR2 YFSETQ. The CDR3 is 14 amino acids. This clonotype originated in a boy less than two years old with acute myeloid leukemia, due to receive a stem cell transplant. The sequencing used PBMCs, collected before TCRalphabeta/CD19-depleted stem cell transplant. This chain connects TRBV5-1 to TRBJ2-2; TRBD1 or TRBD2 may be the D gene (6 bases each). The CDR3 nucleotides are TGCGCCAGCATTCCAGGGGAGGACACCGGGGAGCTGTTTTTT. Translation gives CASIPGEDTGELFF.